The 24 T cell receptor beta chains in this list originate from one sample, sequenced in a study of blood T cell repertoires in COVID-19. Here immunoSEQ multiplex PCR was the method, and the copy in TCRdb shows in-frame clones only, minus some. The sample contains around 25,000 clones, 60% to 75% of which appear only once. Sequences were obtained from peripheral blood. The receptors here all came from a man over 45 with COVID-19, enrolled during active disease.

This chain links TRBV10-2 with TRBJ1-5; 11 positions agree with TRBD1. Trimming took 6 bases from V and 4 from J; bases not matched to a gene: 8. Germline values: CDR1 WSHSY, CDR2 SAAADI. This CDR3 region has 16 residues. This CDR3 reads CASSQGTGGWNQPQHF. The CDR3 nucleotides are TGCGCCAGCAGCCAAGGGACAGGGGGATGGAATCAGCCCCAGCATTTT.

As to this clone: Other DNA sequences in the same sample also yield this CDR3. The CDR3 is CASSRDTTDTQYF. As DNA, the CDR3 is TGTGCCAGCAGCCGAGACACTACAGATACGCAGTATTTT. The chain joins TRBV6-4 to TRBJ2-3; D remains unclear. The CDR3 is 13 residues long. CDR1 and CDR2 from the germline V gene are MRHNA and SNTAGT. V lost 6 bases, J lost 3 bases, and 10 bases lay in between.

The chain carries TRBV13 and TRBJ2-2; 10 bases are a match to TRBD1. V dropped 3 bases and J dropped 1; count of bases not matched to a gene: 5. Per the germline V gene, CDR1 is PRHDT and CDR2 is FYEKMQ (reference sequence). The CDR3 loop spans 17 amino acids. This CDR3 is CASSFVTGGRNTGELFF. The CDR3 nucleotides are TGTGCCAGCAGCTTCGTGACAGGGGGCCGGAACACCGGGGAGCTGTTTTTT. The full variable domain, its missing parts supplied by reference TRBV13 and TRBJ2-2, is AAGVIQSPRHLIKEKRETATLKCYPIPRHDTVYWYQQGPGQDPQFLISFYEKMQSDKGSIPDRFSAQQFSDYHSELNMSSLELGDSALYFCASSFVTGGRNTGELFFGEGSRLTVL.

CDR3 nucleotides: TGTGCCAGCAGCTTCTCTCTTGGAGGGGGCTCACCCGGGGAGCTGTTTTTT. Translation: CASSFSLGGGSPGELFF. The chain has TRBV13 and TRBJ2-2; maybe TRBD1 (7 bases). The V and J ends lost 3 bases and 6 bases respectively, with 20 bases between them. Germline CDR1 reads PRHDT; CDR2 reads FYEKMQ (reference sequence). This CDR3 region has 17 residues.

This clone was picked up a small number of times. The chain employs TRBV7-9 and TRBJ2-7; D might be TRBD2 (6 bases). This CDR3 has 14 amino acids. Between the trimmed V and J ends, which lost 2 bases and 7 bases, there was a span of 15 bases. Per the germline V gene, CDR1 is SEHNR and CDR2 is FQNEAQ (reference sequence). CDR3 sequence (DNA): TGTGCCAGCAGCTTAATCGAGGGGAGGCGGGAGCAGTACTTC. Its protein is CASSLIEGRREQYF.

The chain is built from TRBV15 and TRBJ1-1, with 10 bases aligning to TRBD1. Germline CDR1 and CDR2: LNHNV and YYDKDF (reference sequence). The CDR3 runs 15 residues. The trim removed 0 bases at V and 6 bases at J, leaving 4 bases unmatched. CDR3 region: CATSRDKGTGAEAFF. CDR3 sequence (DNA): TGTGCCACCAGCAGAGATAAGGGGACAGGGGCTGAAGCTTTCTTT.

This sequence joins TRBV6-6 and TRBJ2-1; tentative D call: TRBD2 (6 bases). The V end lost 4 bases, the J end lost 5 bases, and 12 bases lay between the germline ends. The V gene's germline CDR1 is MNHNY and CDR2 SVGAGI (reference sequence). The CDR3 totals 14 residues. CDR3 bases: TGTGCCAGCAGTTCGGGACTTCAGAACAATGAGCAGTTCTTC. The encoded protein is CASSSGLQNNEQFF.

This rearrangement joins TRBV9 to TRBJ2-5; 9 nucleotides match TRBD1. Germline V gives CDR1 SGDLS, CDR2 YYNGEE. J was trimmed by 4 bases and V by 4 bases; bases with no gene match: 5. The CDR3 has 14 amino acids. As DNA, the CDR3 is TGTGCCAGCAGCCCCCGACAGGGGGTAGAGACCCAGTACTTC. It specifies CASSPRQGVETQYF.

V is TRBV29-1 and J is TRBJ1-5; D not resolved. Trimming left V 5 bases short and J 3 bases short, with 11 bases between. Germline values: CDR1 SQVTM, CDR2 ANQGSEA. This CDR3 has 13 amino acids. CDR3 DNA sequence: TGCAGCGTTCTGCCGGGGATCAATCAGCCCCAGCATTTT. Translation: CSVLPGINQPQHF.

The CDR3 DNA sequence: TGTGCCTGGAGTCAACAGAACACAGATACGCAGTATTTT. The encoded protein is CAWSQQNTDTQYF. V and J are TRBV30 and TRBJ2-3; D unresolved. The ends were cut back, 2 bases at V and 2 bases at J, with 8 bases in the middle. CDR1 is GTSNPN and CDR2 is SVGIG in the germline V gene (reference sequence). The CDR3 is 13 amino acids.

The CDR3 DNA reads TGTGCCAGCAGCCTCGGGACTAGCGTAAACACCGGGGAGCTGTTTTTT. Translated, it gives CASSLGTSVNTGELFF. The chain links TRBV11-1 to TRBJ2-2; 10 bases match TRBD2. The CDR3 runs to 16 residues. The germline gives CDR1 SGHAT, CDR2 FQDESV (reference sequence). V shed 5 bases, J shed 2 bases, and the junction held 5 bases outside the gene matches.

This chain connects TRBV5-1 to TRBJ1-1; possible D gene TRBD1, 5 bases. Germline CDR1 reads SGHRS; CDR2 reads YFSETQ. CDR3 size: 13 residues. Trimming took off 4 bases at V and 1 base at J, with 8 bases between the two ends. The CDR3: CASSPGQNTEAFF. The DNA of the CDR3 is TGCGCCAGCAGCCCCGGACAGAACACTGAAGCTTTCTTT.

The chain joins TRBV25-1 to TRBJ2-3, with 10 nucleotides matching TRBD1. Losses at the gene ends were 3 bases for V and 5 bases for J; bases not matched to a gene: 8. Germline V gives CDR1 MGHDK, CDR2 SYGVNS. The CDR3 spans 16 residues. The CDR3 loop reads CASSDSGTGEEDTQYF. The DNA for the CDR3 is TGTGCCAGCAGTGATTCCGGGACAGGGGAAGAAGATACGCAGTATTTT.

The chain couples TRBV27 to TRBJ2-3; D perhaps matches TRBD2 (5 bases). Trimming stripped 5 bases from V and 6 bases from J, with 18 bases between. The CDR3 length is 15 residues. Germline V gene data show CDR1 as MNHEY and CDR2 as SMNVEV (reference sequence). CDR3 nucleotide sequence: TGTGCCAGCAGTCAGTCCTCGGGGTTCTCGGATACGCAGTATTTT. Its protein is CASSQSSGFSDTQYF.

This sequence joins TRBV4-1 and TRBJ1-3, with D hard to call. This CDR3 is 13 amino acids long. CDR1 is MGHRA and CDR2 is YSYEKL in the germline V gene. Trimming removed 4 bases at V and 8 bases at J, with 12 bases between. CDR3 sequence reads: CASSPSGLHTIYF. The DNA for the CDR3 is TGCGCCAGCAGCCCCTCCGGACTACACACCATATATTTT.

This clone turned up a few times. This chain connects TRBV10-2 to TRBJ1-2; D remains unclear. Germline CDR1 is WSHSY and CDR2 is SAAADI. The V end was cut by 9 bases, the J end by 5 bases, with 16 bases between. The CDR3 loop spans 13 amino acids. Here the CDR3 DNA reads TGCGCCAGTAGCTCGGGGATTCGATATGGCTACACCTTC. It is translated as CASSSGIRYGYTF.

The chain has TRBV18 and TRBJ2-3, with 7 bases fitting TRBD2. The CDR3 length is 15 residues. Germline CDR1 and CDR2: KGHSH and LQKENI. The V and J ends lost 1 base and 2 bases, in that order; junction bases with no gene match: 3. The CDR3 is CASSPRGTITDTQYF. The CDR3 bases are TGTGCCAGCTCACCACGGGGGACTATCACAGATACGCAGTATTTT.

This sequence joins TRBV27 and TRBJ1-4, with no clear D. The germline V and J ends were trimmed by 6 bases and 6 bases, with 14 bases remaining between them. The length of the CDR3 is 14 residues. Germline CDR1 MNHEY, CDR2 SMNVEV (reference sequence). The CDR3 nucleotides are TGTGCCAGCAGCCCCGGACTACCCCATGAAAAACTGTTTTTT. Its translation is CASSPGLPHEKLFF.

V gene TRBV5-1 combines with J gene TRBJ2-1; 13 nucleotides line up with TRBD2. CDR3 length: 18 residues. Unmatched junction bases numbered 6, after V lost 0 bases and J lost 3 bases. Looked up from germline, CDR1 is SGHRS and CDR2 is YFSETQ. CDR3 region: CASSLGTSGRAVYNEQFF. DNA of the CDR3: TGCGCCAGCAGCTTGGGTACTAGCGGGAGGGCTGTCTACAATGAGCAGTTCTTC. Together with reference TRBV5-1 and TRBJ2-1, the CDR3 gives the full variable domain: KAGVTQTPRYLIKTRGQQVTLSCSPISGHRSVSWYQQTPGQGLQFLFEYFSETQRNKGNFPGRFSGRQFSNSRSEMNVSTLELGDSALYLCASSLGTSGRAVYNEQFFGPGTRLTVL.

The chain joins TRBV5-5 to TRBJ2-5, with TRBD2 identical over 12 bases. CDR1 is SGHKS, CDR2 YYEKEE, per germline (reference sequence). The CDR3 spans 17 residues. J was trimmed by 5 bases and V by 5 bases; bases with no gene match: 13. The CDR3 spells CASSQGLAGGPMETQYF. CDR3 in DNA: TGTGCCAGCAGTCAAGGCCTAGCGGGGGGGCCAATGGAGACCCAGTACTTC.

The chain has TRBV6-1 and TRBJ1-5; D gene unclear. Germline V lookup: CDR1 MNHNS, CDR2 SASEGT. This CDR3 region has 13 residues. Deletions cut 5 bases from V and 4 bases from J, with 9 bases between. CDR3 coding DNA: TGTGCCAGCAGTTTGGCGGGGAATCAGCCCCAGCATTTT. This gives the protein CASSLAGNQPQHF.

CDR3 amino acids: CASSQGSGTSNYGYTF. CDR3 nucleotides: TGTGCCAGCTCTCAAGGATCGGGGACAAGCAACTATGGCTACACCTTC. The V call is TRBV18, the J call TRBJ1-2, with D perhaps matching TRBD1 (6 bases). This CDR3 is built from 16 residues. CDR1 is KGHSH, CDR2 LQKENI, per germline. Trimming removed 6 bases from V and 2 bases from J, with 19 bases in between. Using reference TRBV18 and TRBJ1-2 for the parts outside the CDR3, the full variable domain is NAGVMQNPRHLVRRRGQEARLRCSPMKGHSHVYWYRQLPEEGLKFMVYLQKENIIDESGMPKERFSAEFPKEGPSILRIQQVVRGDSAAYFCASSQGSGTSNYGYTFGSGTRLTVV.

The chain combines TRBV5-1 with TRBJ1-1; 7 nucleotides match TRBD1. J gave up 0 bases and V 4 bases, and 3 bases lay outside the gene matches. The CDR3 totals 14 residues. Germline V gene data show CDR1 as SGHRS and CDR2 as YFSETQ. Here the CDR3 reads CASSPTGLNTEAFF. In DNA form, the CDR3 reads TGCGCCAGCAGCCCGACAGGGCTGAACACTGAAGCTTTCTTT.

This clone was seen more than once but under ten times. The rearrangement joins TRBV9 to TRBJ2-5, with 7 positions matching TRBD1. Trimming took 0 bases from V and 4 from J; bases not matched to a gene: 9. CDR1 is SGDLS, CDR2 YYNGEE, per germline. The CDR3 contains 16 residues. The CDR3 DNA is TGTGCCAGCAGCGTAGCGGACAGGTGGGGTCGAGAGACCCAGTACTTC. Translating it yields CASSVADRWGRETQYF.